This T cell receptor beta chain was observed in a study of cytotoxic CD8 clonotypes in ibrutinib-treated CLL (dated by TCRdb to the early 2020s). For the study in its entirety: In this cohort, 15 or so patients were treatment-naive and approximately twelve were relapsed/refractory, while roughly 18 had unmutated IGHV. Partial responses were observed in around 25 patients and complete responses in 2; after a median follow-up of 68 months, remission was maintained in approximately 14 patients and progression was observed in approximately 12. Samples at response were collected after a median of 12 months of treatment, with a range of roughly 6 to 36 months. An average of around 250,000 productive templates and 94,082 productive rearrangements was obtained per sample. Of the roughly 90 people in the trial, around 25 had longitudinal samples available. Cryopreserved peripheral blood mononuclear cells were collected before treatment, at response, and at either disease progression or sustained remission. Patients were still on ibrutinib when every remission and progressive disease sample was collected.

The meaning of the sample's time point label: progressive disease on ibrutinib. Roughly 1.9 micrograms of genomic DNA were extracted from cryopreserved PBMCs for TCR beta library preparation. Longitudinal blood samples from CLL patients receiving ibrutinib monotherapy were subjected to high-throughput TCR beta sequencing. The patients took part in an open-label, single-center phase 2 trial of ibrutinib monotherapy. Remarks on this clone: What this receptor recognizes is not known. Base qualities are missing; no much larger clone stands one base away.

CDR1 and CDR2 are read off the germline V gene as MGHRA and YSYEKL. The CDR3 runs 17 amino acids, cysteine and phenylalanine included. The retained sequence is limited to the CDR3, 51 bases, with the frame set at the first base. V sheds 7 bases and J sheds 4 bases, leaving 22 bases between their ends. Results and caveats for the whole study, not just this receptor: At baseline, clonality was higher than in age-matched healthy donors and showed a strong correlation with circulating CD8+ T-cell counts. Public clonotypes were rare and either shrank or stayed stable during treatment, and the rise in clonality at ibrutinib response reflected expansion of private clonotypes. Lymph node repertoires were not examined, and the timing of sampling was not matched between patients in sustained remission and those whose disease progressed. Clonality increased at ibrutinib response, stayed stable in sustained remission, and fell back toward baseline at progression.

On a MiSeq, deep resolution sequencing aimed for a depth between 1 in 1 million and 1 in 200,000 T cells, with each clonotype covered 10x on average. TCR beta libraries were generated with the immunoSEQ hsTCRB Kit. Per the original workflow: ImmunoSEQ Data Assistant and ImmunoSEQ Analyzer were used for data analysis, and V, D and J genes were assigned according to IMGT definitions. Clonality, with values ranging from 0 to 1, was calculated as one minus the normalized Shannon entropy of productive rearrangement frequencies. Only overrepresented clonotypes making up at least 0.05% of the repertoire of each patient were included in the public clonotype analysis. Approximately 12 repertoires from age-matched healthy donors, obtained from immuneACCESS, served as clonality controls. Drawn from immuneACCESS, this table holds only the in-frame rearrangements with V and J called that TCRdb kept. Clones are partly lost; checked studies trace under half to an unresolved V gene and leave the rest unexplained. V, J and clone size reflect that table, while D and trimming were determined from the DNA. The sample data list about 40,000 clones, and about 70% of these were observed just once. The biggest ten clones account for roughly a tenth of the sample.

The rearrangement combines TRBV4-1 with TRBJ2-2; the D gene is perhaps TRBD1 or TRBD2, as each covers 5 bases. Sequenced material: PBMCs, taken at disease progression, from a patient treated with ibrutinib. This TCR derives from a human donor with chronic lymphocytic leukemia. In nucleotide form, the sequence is TGCGCCAGCACTGGGGGTCTTAGGAGTTCGAGCACCGGGGAGCTGTTTTTT. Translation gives CASTGGLRSSSTGELFF.